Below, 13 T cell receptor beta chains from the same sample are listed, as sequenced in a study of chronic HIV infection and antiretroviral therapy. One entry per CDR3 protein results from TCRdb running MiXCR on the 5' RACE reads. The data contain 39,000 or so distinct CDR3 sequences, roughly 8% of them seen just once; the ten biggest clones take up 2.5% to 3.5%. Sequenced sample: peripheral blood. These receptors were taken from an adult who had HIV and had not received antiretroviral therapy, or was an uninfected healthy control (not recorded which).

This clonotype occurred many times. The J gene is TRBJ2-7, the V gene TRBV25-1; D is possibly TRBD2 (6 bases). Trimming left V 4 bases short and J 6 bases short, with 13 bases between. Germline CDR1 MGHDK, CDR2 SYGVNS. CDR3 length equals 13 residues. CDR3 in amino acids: CASSGRETGEQYF. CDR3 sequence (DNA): TGTGCCAGCAGTGGCCGGGAGACGGGCGAGCAGTACTTC.

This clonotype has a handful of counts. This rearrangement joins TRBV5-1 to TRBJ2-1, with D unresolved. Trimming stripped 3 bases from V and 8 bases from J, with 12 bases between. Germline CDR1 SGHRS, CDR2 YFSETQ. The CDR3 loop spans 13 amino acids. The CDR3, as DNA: TGCGCCAGCAGCTGGGTGGCGCGGCATGAGCAGTTCTTC. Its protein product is CASSWVARHEQFF.

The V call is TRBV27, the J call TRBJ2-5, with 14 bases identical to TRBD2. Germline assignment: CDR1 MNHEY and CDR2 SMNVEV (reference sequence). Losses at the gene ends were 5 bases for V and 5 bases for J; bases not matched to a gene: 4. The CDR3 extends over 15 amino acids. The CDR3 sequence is CASSPRLAGGETQYF. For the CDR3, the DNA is TGTGCCAGCAGTCCGAGACTAGCGGGAGGGGAGACCCAGTACTTC.

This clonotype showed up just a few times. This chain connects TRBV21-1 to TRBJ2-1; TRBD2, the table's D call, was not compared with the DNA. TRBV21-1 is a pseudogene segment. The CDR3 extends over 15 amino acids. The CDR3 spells CASFEGRTLAGVAFF. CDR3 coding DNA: TGTGCCAGTTTCGAAGGACGTACACTAGCGGGAGTAGCGTTCTTC.

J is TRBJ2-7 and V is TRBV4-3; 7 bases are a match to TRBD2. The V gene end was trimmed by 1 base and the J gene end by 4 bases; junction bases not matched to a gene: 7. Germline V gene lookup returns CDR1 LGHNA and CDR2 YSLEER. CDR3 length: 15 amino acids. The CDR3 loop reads CASSQVGLDGYEQYF. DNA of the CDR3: TGCGCCAGCAGCCAAGTTGGACTAGATGGGTACGAGCAGTACTTC.

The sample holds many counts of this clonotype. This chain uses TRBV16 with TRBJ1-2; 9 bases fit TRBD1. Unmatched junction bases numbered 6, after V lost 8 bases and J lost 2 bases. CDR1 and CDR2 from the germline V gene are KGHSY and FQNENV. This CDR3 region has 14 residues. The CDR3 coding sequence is TGTGCCAGCTCCCGGGACAGGGTCAACTATGGCTACACCTTC. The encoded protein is CASSRDRVNYGYTF. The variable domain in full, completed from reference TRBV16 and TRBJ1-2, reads GEEVAQTPKHLVRGEGQKAKLYCAPIKGHSYVFWYQQVLKNEFKFLISFQNENVFDETGMPKERFSAKCLPNSPCSLEIQATKLEDSAVYFCASSRDRVNYGYTFGSGTRLTVV.

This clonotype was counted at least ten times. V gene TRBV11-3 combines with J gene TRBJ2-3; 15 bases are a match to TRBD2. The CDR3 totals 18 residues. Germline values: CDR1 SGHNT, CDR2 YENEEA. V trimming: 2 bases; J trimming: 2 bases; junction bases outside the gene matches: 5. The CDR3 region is CASSLLGLAGGPTDTQYF. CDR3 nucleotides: TGTGCCAGCAGCTTACTTGGACTAGCGGGAGGGCCCACAGATACGCAGTATTTT.

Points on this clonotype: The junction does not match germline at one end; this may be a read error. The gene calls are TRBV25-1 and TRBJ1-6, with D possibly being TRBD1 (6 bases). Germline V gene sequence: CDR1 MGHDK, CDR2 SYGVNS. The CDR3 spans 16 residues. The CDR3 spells CASSEYRNGLAGAHLF. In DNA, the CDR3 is TGTGCCAGCAGTGAATATAGGAACGGGTTAGCAGGGGCCCATCTCTTT.

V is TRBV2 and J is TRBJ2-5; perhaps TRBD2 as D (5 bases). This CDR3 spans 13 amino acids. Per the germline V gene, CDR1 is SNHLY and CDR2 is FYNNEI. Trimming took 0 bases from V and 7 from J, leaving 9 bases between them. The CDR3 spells CASSEASAGTQYF. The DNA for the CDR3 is TGTGCCAGCAGTGAAGCTAGCGCGGGGACCCAGTACTTC. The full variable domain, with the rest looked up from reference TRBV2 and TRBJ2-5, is EPEVTQTPSHQVTQMGQEVILRCVPISNHLYFYWYRQILGQKVEFLVSFYNNEISEKSEIFDDQFSVERPDGSNFTLKIRSTKLEDSAMYFCASSEASAGTQYFGPGTRLLVL.

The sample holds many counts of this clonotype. The CDR3 DNA reads as TGTGCCAGCAGCAGATTACCGGGACAGGGTCCCTCCGAGCAGTTCTTC. Translated: CASSRLPGQGPSEQFF. The chain recombines TRBV11-1 with TRBJ2-1, with 9 bases aligning to TRBD1. V lost 5 bases, J lost 10 bases, and 15 bases stayed unmatched. The CDR3 is 16 amino acids. CDR1 is SGHAT, CDR2 FQDESV, per germline (reference sequence).

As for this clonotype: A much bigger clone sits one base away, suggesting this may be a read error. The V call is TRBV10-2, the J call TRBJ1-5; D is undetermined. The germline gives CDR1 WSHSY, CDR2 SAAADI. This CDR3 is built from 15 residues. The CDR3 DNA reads TGCGCCAGCAGTGAGGCGGCAACTAGCAGTCAGCCCCAGCATTTT. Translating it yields CASSEAATSSQPQHF.

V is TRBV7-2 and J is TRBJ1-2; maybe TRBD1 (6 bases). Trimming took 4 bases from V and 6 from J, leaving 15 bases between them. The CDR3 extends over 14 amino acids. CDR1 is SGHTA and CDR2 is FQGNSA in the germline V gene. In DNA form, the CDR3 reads TGTGCCAGCAGCTCCTTGTTGGGGGCGCATGGCTACACCTTC. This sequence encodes CASSSLLGAHGYTF.

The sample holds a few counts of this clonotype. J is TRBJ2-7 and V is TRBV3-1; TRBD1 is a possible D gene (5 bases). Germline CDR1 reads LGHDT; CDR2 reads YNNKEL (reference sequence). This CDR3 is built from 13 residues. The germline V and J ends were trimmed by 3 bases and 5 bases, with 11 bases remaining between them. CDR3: CASSQGPANEQYF. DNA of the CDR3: TGTGCCAGCAGCCAGGGGCCAGCCAACGAGCAGTACTTC.